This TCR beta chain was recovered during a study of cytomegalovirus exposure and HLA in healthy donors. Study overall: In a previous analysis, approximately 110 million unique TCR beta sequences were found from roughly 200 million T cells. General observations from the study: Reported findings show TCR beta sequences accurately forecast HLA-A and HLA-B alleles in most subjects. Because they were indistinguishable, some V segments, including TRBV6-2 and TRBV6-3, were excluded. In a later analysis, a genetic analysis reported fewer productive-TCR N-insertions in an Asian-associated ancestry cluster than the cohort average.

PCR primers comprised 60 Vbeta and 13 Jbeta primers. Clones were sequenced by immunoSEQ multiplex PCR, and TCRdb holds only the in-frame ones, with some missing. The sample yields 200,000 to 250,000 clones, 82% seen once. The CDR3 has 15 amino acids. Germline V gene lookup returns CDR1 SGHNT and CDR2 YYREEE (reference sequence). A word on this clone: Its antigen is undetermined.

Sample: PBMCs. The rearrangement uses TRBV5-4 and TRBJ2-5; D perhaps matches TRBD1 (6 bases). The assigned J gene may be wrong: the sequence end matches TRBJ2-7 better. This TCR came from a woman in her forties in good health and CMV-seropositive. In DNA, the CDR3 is TGTGCCAGCAGGCCAGACAGGTACAATTCCTACGAGCAGTACTTC. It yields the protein CASRPDRYNSYEQYF.